One sample yielded the 9 T cell receptor beta chains listed below, sequenced in a study of T cell responses to AZD1222 COVID-19 vaccine. TCRdb keeps only in-frame clones here, not all; method: immunoSEQ multiplex PCR. The sample consists of some 150,000 clones, about nine tenths of them appearing once. The source material was peripheral blood, sampled on day 0 of AZD1222 vaccination. These receptors all come from an adult in good health.

The V call is TRBV19, the J call TRBJ2-2, with D hard to call. V shed 5 bases and J shed 1 base, with 5 bases lying between them. The CDR3 covers 13 residues. CDR1 LNHDA and CDR2 SQIVND come from the germline V gene (reference sequence). The CDR3 DNA reads as TGTGCCAGTAGTGTACGGAACACCGGGGAGCTGTTTTTT. It yields the protein CASSVRNTGELFF.

The rearrangement uses TRBV9 and TRBJ2-3; D gene ambiguous. With 5 bases removed from V and 6 bases from J, the gap between germline ends came to 22 bases. The CDR3 has 16 residues. Germline loops: CDR1 SGDLS, CDR2 YYNGEE. Here the CDR3 reads CASSVGPTELTDTQYF. CDR3 in DNA: TGTGCCAGCAGTGTCGGGCCGACTGAGTTAACGGATACGCAGTATTTT. Variable domain in full (rest from reference TRBV9 and TRBJ2-3): DSGVTQTPKHLITATGQRVTLRCSPRSGDLSVYWYQQSLDQGLQFLIQYYNGEERAKGNILERFSAQQFPDLHSELNLSSLELGDSALYFCASSVGPTELTDTQYFGPGTRLTVL.

The V call is TRBV15, the J call TRBJ1-4; the D gene is possibly TRBD1 (5 bases). Trimming took 7 bases from V and 8 from J, leaving 20 bases between them. The CDR3 covers 15 residues. Germline CDR1 and CDR2: LNHNV and YYDKDF (reference sequence). The CDR3 is CATTAGGGGEEKLFF. In nucleotides, the CDR3 is TGTGCCACCACCGCGGGAGGTGGGGGGGAGGAAAAACTGTTTTTT.

This sequence joins TRBV6-2 or TRBV6-3 and TRBJ1-2; D perhaps matches TRBD1 (6 bases). The germline V gene has CDR1 MNHEY and CDR2 SVGEGT. The CDR3 is 14 residues long. V was shortened by 1 base and J by 8 bases, with 14 bases between the two germline ends. The CDR3 sequence is CASSYLRGARGYTF. CDR3 sequence (DNA): TGTGCCAGCAGTTACTTGCGGGGGGCGCGAGGCTACACCTTC.

This chain uses TRBV30 with TRBJ2-2, with 9 bases matching TRBD1. With 1 base clipped from V and 6 bases from J, the junction kept 9 bases outside the gene matches. The V gene's germline CDR1 is GTSNPN and CDR2 SVGIG (reference sequence). The CDR3 spans 16 residues. CDR3 region: CAWSAWTGVKAGELFF. In nucleotides, the CDR3 is TGTGCCTGGAGTGCCTGGACAGGGGTGAAGGCCGGGGAGCTGTTTTTT.

The J gene is TRBJ1-3, the V gene TRBV3-1 (or the pseudogene TRBV3-2); D gene uncertain. Germline values: CDR1 LGHDT, CDR2 YNNKEL (reference sequence). CDR3 length equals 15 residues. With 3 bases removed from V and 0 bases from J, the gap between germline ends came to 9 bases. The chain's CDR3 is CASSHRALSGNTIYF. The CDR3 nucleotides read TGTGCCAGCAGCCATCGCGCTCTCTCTGGAAACACCATATATTTT.

This chain uses TRBV27 with TRBJ2-6, with D unclear. Trimming took off 1 base at V and 1 base at J, with 2 bases between the two ends. Germline CDR1 and CDR2: MNHEY and SMNVEV (reference sequence). This CDR3 spans 14 amino acids. CDR3 sequence (DNA): TGTGCCAGCAGTTTATTTTCTGGGGCCAACGTCCTGACTTTC. This encodes CASSLFSGANVLTF.

This chain joins TRBV12-5 and TRBJ2-1; 12 nucleotides line up with TRBD1. This CDR3 contains 14 residues. Germline V gene data show CDR1 as LGHNT and CDR2 as FRNRAP. J was trimmed by 9 bases and V by 6 bases; bases with no gene match: 6. CDR3 in amino acids: CASGMGQGAFEQFF. The CDR3 nucleotides are TGTGCTAGTGGGATGGGACAGGGGGCTTTTGAGCAGTTCTTC.

This chain joins TRBV27 and TRBJ2-1; 9 nucleotides agree with TRBD1. V was pared by 6 bases and J by 12 bases, with 15 bases of the junction left unmatched. Germline V gene lookup returns CDR1 MNHEY and CDR2 SMNVEV (reference sequence). The CDR3 consists of 15 residues. The CDR3 DNA is TGTGCCAGCAGGCCCGGGACAGGGAGGGAAGAAAGGCAGTTCTTC. This sequence encodes CASRPGTGREERQFF.